The 28 T cell receptor beta chains below come from one sample, sequenced in a study of radiation and T cells in renal cell carcinoma. The table came from immunoSEQ multiplex PCR; TCRdb's copy has only in-frame clones and leaves some out. Here the sample spans 10,000 to 12,000 clones, roughly 58% being singletons. This sample's treatment: treatment-naive control, cytoreductive nephrectomy. The specimen was tumor tissue, collected from a patient whose treatment was nephrectomy without radiotherapy. The source of these receptors is a man aged 35-49 years with renal cell carcinoma.

In its sample, this clone ranks as large. The J gene is TRBJ1-2, the V gene TRBV4-3; D may be TRBD1 (6 bases). CDR1 LGHNA and CDR2 YSLEER come from the germline V gene. Trimming left V 2 bases short and J 3 bases short, with 7 bases between. This CDR3 is 13 amino acids long. CDR3 coding DNA: TGCGCCAGCAGCCAACAGGGGTACTATGGCTACACCTTC. Amino acids: CASSQQGYYGYTF.

This chain uses TRBV10-3 with TRBJ2-6, with D unclear. CDR3 length equals 14 residues. Trimming left V 3 bases short and J 1 base short, with 4 bases between. The germline CDR1 and CDR2 sequences are ENHRY and SYGVKD. CDR3 sequence: CAISDRSGANVLTF. The CDR3 DNA follows: TGTGCCATCAGTGACAGATCTGGGGCCAACGTCCTGACTTTC.

This clone was detected only a few times. The chain links TRBV11-2 to TRBJ2-5; D might be TRBD2 (5 bases). Germline V CDR1 and CDR2: SGHAT, FQNNGV. Trimming left V 2 bases short and J 5 bases short, with 12 bases between. This CDR3 region has 14 residues. The CDR3 DNA follows: TGTGCCAGCAGCTTATTACTAGGGCCGGAGACCCAGTACTTC. Amino acid sequence: CASSLLLGPETQYF.

J is TRBJ1-3 and V is TRBV13; D is unresolved. V was pared by 1 base and J by 3 bases, with 7 bases between. CDR3 size: 14 residues. Germline-derived CDR1 and CDR2 are PRHDT and FYEKMQ (reference sequence). CDR3 residues: CASSLEGGGNTIYF. The CDR3 region has the DNA TGTGCCAGCAGCTTAGAAGGAGGTGGAAACACCATATATTTT.

The rearrangement joins TRBV7-2 to TRBJ1-4, with D unclear. Trimming shortened V by 6 bases and J by 4 bases, and 15 bases separated the two germline ends. Germline V gene sequence: CDR1 SGHTA, CDR2 FQGNSA. There are 15 residues in the CDR3. Here the CDR3 DNA reads TGTGCCAGCAGTCGAGAGGCGTCAGTTAATGAAAAACTGTTTTTT. This sequence encodes CASSREASVNEKLFF.

The gene calls are TRBV19 and TRBJ2-5, with D possibly TRBD1 on 6 matching bases. Germline CDR1 is LNHDA and CDR2 is SQIVND (reference sequence). The V gene lost 3 bases and the J gene lost 5 bases, with 10 bases spanning the gap. The CDR3 spans 13 residues. This chain's CDR3 is CASSMWGPETQYF. DNA for the CDR3: TGTGCCAGTAGTATGTGGGGGCCGGAGACCCAGTACTTC.

There are a few counts of this clone. This chain links TRBV27 with TRBJ1-5; 7 nucleotides agree with TRBD1. J was trimmed by 4 bases and V by 6 bases; bases with no gene match: 6. The CDR3 consists of 14 residues. CDR1 is MNHEY, CDR2 SMNVEV, per germline (reference sequence). The CDR3 region has the DNA TGTGCCAGCAGGCCGGGACAGCATAATCAGCCCCAGCATTTT. Translated: CASRPGQHNQPQHF.

CDR3: CASSFTSGLNEQFF. In DNA, the CDR3 is TGTGCCAGCAGCTTCACTAGCGGGCTCAATGAGCAGTTCTTC. This chain links TRBV11-3 with TRBJ2-1, with 9 bases identical to TRBD2. V was pared by 3 bases and J by 6 bases, with 3 bases of the junction left unmatched. The CDR3 spans 14 residues. The germline gives CDR1 SGHNT, CDR2 YENEEA.

This clone is judged medium-sized. The rearrangement links TRBV7-9 to TRBJ1-2; D is ambiguous. The germline V gene encodes CDR1 SEHNR and CDR2 FQNEAQ (reference sequence). The CDR3 loop spans 13 amino acids. The V end was cut by 5 bases, the J end by 11 bases, with 18 bases between. CDR3 bases: TGTGCCAGCAGCGGAGGCGGAGCTGGCCATTACACCTTC. Encoded protein: CASSGGGAGHYTF.

The chain carries TRBV5-1 and TRBJ2-7; D is undetermined. The germline V gene has CDR1 SGHRS and CDR2 YFSETQ. The germline V and J ends were trimmed by 8 bases and 2 bases, with 11 bases remaining between them. The CDR3 loop spans 12 amino acids. CDR3 sequence: CASWSSPYEQYF. The CDR3 bases are TGCGCCAGTTGGTCTTCCCCCTACGAGCAGTACTTC. The whole variable domain, filled in from reference TRBV5-1 and TRBJ2-7, reads KAGVTQTPRYLIKTRGQQVTLSCSPISGHRSVSWYQQTPGQGLQFLFEYFSETQRNKGNFPGRFSGRQFSNSRSEMNVSTLELGDSALYLCASWSSPYEQYFGPGTRLTVT.

This clone has just one count. The CDR3 loop reads CASSFTGSGNEQFF. Written as DNA, the CDR3 is TGTGCCAGCAGCTTTACAGGAAGTGGGAATGAGCAGTTCTTC. V is TRBV7-2 and J is TRBJ2-1; weak D call: TRBD1 (5 bases). In germline, CDR1 is SGHTA, CDR2 FQGNSA. The CDR3 totals 14 residues. Between the trimmed V and J ends, which lost 3 bases and 7 bases, there was a span of 13 bases.

This clone was counted only a few times. CDR3 nucleotide sequence: TGTGCCAGCAGTGGACCGGGACTAGCGAATCAGTACGTC. As protein: CASSGPGLANQYV. J is TRBJ2-7 and V is TRBV2; 10 bases agree with TRBD2. Germline V CDR1 and CDR2: SNHLY, FYNNEI. Germline trimming cut 4 bases from V and 10 bases from J; bases unmatched to any gene: 7. This CDR3 has 13 residues.

This clone was detected only once. The genes are TRBV6-1 and TRBJ2-3; 7 bases match TRBD2. Per germline, CDR1 MNHNS and CDR2 SASEGT. This CDR3 has 19 amino acids. With 2 bases clipped from V and 1 base from J, the junction kept 15 bases outside the gene matches. The CDR3 region is CASSEYTVRAGRGTDTQYF. The CDR3, as DNA: TGTGCCAGCAGTGAATATACGGTGAGAGCGGGAAGGGGCACAGATACGCAGTATTTT.

The chain has TRBV2 and TRBJ1-3; no definite D call. The CDR3 has 15 residues. The germline V gene encodes CDR1 SNHLY and CDR2 FYNNEI. V lost 5 bases to trimming and J lost 4 bases, with 15 bases between them. The CDR3 protein is CASSSGSAAGNTIYF. The DNA of the CDR3 is TGTGCCAGCAGTTCCGGGTCAGCTGCCGGAAACACCATATATTTT.

In its sample, this clone is large (0.1 to 1%). The chain combines TRBV5-1 with TRBJ1-1; D ambiguous. Per germline, CDR1 SGHRS and CDR2 YFSETQ. This CDR3 spans 12 amino acids. The ends were cut back, 5 bases at V and 8 bases at J, with 13 bases in the middle. The DNA for the CDR3 is TGCGCCAGCAGAGGCGACGGCCCGGAAGCTTTCTTT. It is translated as CASRGDGPEAFF.

V gene TRBV19 combines with J gene TRBJ1-2; TRBD1 agrees at 7 bases. V shed 7 bases and J 8 bases; nucleotides not matched to a gene: 10. The CDR3 runs to 13 residues. Per germline, CDR1 LNHDA and CDR2 SQIVND (reference sequence). For the CDR3, the DNA is TGTGCCAGTAATACAGGGGTTCGTCACGGCTACACCTTC. Amino acid sequence: CASNTGVRHGYTF.

The rearrangement joins TRBV5-1 to TRBJ2-7, with D possibly TRBD2 on 5 matching bases. Per germline, CDR1 SGHRS and CDR2 YFSETQ. The germline V and J ends were trimmed by 3 bases and 2 bases, with 12 bases remaining between them. CDR3 length equals 14 residues. This CDR3 is CASSSDLPPYEQYF. In DNA form, the CDR3 reads TGCGCCAGCAGCTCGGACTTACCTCCCTACGAGCAGTACTTC.

The V and J genes are TRBV2 and TRBJ1-2; 11 nucleotides match TRBD1. J lost 8 bases, V lost 3 bases, and 8 bases had no gene match. The length of the CDR3 is 15 residues. In germline, CDR1 is SNHLY, CDR2 FYNNEI. CDR3 bases: TGTGCCAGCAGTGAGGGGGACAGGGGGTCTGAGGGCTACACCTTC. Translation: CASSEGDRGSEGYTF.

A remark on this clone: A read error may produce the germline difference seen at one junction end. The chain recombines TRBV9 with TRBJ2-3, with D uncertain. The CDR3 covers 11 residues. In germline, CDR1 is SGDLS, CDR2 YYNGEE. CDR3 loop: CAGSDTDTQYF. The DNA of the CDR3 is TGTGCCGGCAGCGACACAGATACGCAGTATTTT.

This chain joins TRBV5-1 and TRBJ2-1; D not certain. V was clipped by 2 bases and J by 15 bases, with 15 bases between them. The CDR3 runs to 12 residues. Looked up from germline, CDR1 is SGHRS and CDR2 is YFSETQ. Here the CDR3 reads CASSFDATYRFF. The CDR3 DNA reads TGCGCCAGCAGCTTTGATGCGACCTACCGGTTCTTC. The full variable domain, rest sourced from reference TRBV5-1 and TRBJ2-1, is KAGVTQTPRYLIKTRGQQVTLSCSPISGHRSVSWYQQTPGQGLQFLFEYFSETQRNKGNFPGRFSGRQFSNSRSEMNVSTLELGDSALYLCASSFDATYRFFGPGTRLTVL.

The V call is TRBV9, the J call TRBJ2-1, with 8 bases identical to TRBD1. This CDR3 comprises 17 residues. The V and J ends lost 4 bases and 8 bases, in that order; junction bases with no gene match: 17. Germline V gene lookup returns CDR1 SGDLS and CDR2 YYNGEE. The CDR3 coding sequence is TGTGCCAGCAGCCACCACCTCCGGCGACAGGGGTTCGATGAGCAGTTCTTC. It codes for CASSHHLRRQGFDEQFF.

V and J are TRBV15 and TRBJ1-3, with D maybe TRBD1 (6 bases). The ends were cut back, 1 base at V and 4 bases at J, with 14 bases in the middle. This CDR3 spans 16 amino acids. Germline V gene data show CDR1 as LNHNV and CDR2 as YYDKDF (reference sequence). For the CDR3, the DNA is TGTGCCACCAGCAGAGGCCTAGGGGGGCAAGGAAACACCATATATTTT. Its translation is CATSRGLGGQGNTIYF.

This clone appeared once. V usage is TRBV6-6 and J usage is TRBJ2-1; D remains ambiguous. The V and J ends lost 0 bases and 7 bases respectively, with 4 bases between them. The CDR3 length is 12 residues. Germline V gene sequence: CDR1 MNHNY, CDR2 SVGAGI (reference sequence). The CDR3 loop is CASSYSGNEQFF. The CDR3 DNA is TGTGCCAGCAGTTACTCGGGGAATGAGCAGTTCTTC.

This clone occurred a few times. V is TRBV29-1 and J is TRBJ1-3; D is ambiguous. Trimming took off 5 bases at V and 4 bases at J, with 9 bases between the two ends. The CDR3 has 12 residues. Looked up from germline, CDR1 is SQVTM and CDR2 is ANQGSEA. CDR3 in amino acids: CSVSLQGNTIYF. The CDR3, as DNA: TGCAGCGTTAGCCTACAGGGAAACACCATATATTTT.

The gene calls are TRBV19 and TRBJ1-5; D not certain. The CDR3 contains 16 residues. V shed 4 bases and J shed 4 bases, with 17 bases lying between them. CDR1 LNHDA and CDR2 SQIVND come from the germline V gene (reference sequence). CDR3 protein: CASSKIRLLFNQPQHF. The CDR3 nucleotides read TGTGCCAGTAGTAAGATACGACTGCTTTTTAATCAGCCCCAGCATTTT.

This chain links TRBV6-5 with TRBJ2-4; D is perhaps TRBD1 (6 bases). V was shortened by 5 bases and J by 3 bases, with 11 bases between the two germline ends. Germline CDR1 MNHEY, CDR2 SVGAGI. This CDR3 has 14 residues. The CDR3 bases are TGTGCCAGCAGTACGCAGGGGAGCAAAAACATTCAGTACTTC. Its protein product is CASSTQGSKNIQYF.

The rearrangement joins TRBV6-5 to TRBJ2-5; 7 bases match TRBD2. Germline assignment: CDR1 MNHEY and CDR2 SVGAGI. V gave up 6 bases and J gave up 1 base; unmatched junction bases: 8. CDR3 length equals 15 residues. The CDR3 coding sequence is TGTGCCAGCAGAGACCCGAGCGGGATCCAAGAGACCCAGTACTTC. Translation: CASRDPSGIQETQYF.

This clone was seen more than once but under ten times. V and J are TRBV2 and TRBJ2-3; 13 bases are a match to TRBD2. V lost 6 bases, J lost 1 base, and 4 bases stayed unmatched. This CDR3 spans 16 amino acids. CDR1 is SNHLY, CDR2 FYNNEI, per germline. For the CDR3, the DNA is TGTGCCAGCAGCCGCGGACTAGCGGGGGGCACAGATACGCAGTATTTT. Its translation is CASSRGLAGGTDTQYF.